This note documents a single T cell receptor beta chain sequence. Its antigen is as yet unknown. This entry belongs to a study of blood T cells in healthy people across ages. PCR was performed a second time for roughly 6 to 12 cycles using a sample-barcoded 5' primer and a J-beta primer mix. A tag from a template-switch adaptor with 12 random nucleotides marked each cDNA molecule. TCRdb re-called the 5' RACE reads with MiXCR, one entry per CDR3 protein. The data hold about 640,000 distinct CDR3 sequences, with approximately 59% observed a single time. Study outcomes and limitations: Age brought a roughly linear fall in TCR beta diversity measured per million T cells.

The sequenced material came from blood. This sequence originates from a man in his sixties in good health.

CDR3 DNA sequence: TGTGCCAGCAGCTTGTCGATGGGGCGCCTCCAAGAGACCCAGTACTTC. Translation: CASSLSMGRLQETQYF. The genes are TRBV5-5 and TRBJ2-5, with a tentative D call TRBD1 (5 bases). Germline CDR1 is SGHKS and CDR2 is YYEKEE (reference sequence). This CDR3 has 16 amino acids. The V gene lost 1 base and the J gene lost 1 base, with 14 bases spanning the gap.